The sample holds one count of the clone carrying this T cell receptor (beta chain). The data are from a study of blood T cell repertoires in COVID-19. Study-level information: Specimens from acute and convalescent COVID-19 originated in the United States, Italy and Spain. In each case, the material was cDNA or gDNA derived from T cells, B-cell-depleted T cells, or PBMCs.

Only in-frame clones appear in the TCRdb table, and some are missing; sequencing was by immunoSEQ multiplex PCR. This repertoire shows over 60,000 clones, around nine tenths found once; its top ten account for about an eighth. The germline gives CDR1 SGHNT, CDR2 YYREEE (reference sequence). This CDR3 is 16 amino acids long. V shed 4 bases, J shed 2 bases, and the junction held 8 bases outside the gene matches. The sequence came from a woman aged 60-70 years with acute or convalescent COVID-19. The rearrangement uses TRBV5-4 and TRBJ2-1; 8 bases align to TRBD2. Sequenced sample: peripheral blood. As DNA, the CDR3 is TGTGCCAGCAGCGCCGGGACTAGAAGAACCTACAATGAGCAGTTCTTC. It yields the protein CASSAGTRRTYNEQFF. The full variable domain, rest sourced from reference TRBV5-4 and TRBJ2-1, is ETGVTQSPTHLIKTRGQQVTLRCSSQSGHNTVSWYQQALGQGPQFIFQYYREEENGRGNFPPRFSGLQFPNYSSELNVNALELDDSALYLCASSAGTRRTYNEQFFGPGTRLTVL.